Below are 8 T cell receptor beta chains sequenced from a single sample in a study of blood T cell repertoires in COVID-19. Here immunoSEQ multiplex PCR was the method, and the copy in TCRdb shows in-frame clones only, minus some. This table holds 71,000 or so clones, approximately 87% found once. The sample was peripheral blood. The receptors derive from a man of 80 years or more in a cohort sampled during active COVID-19.

This clone has only one observation. This rearrangement joins TRBV5-7 to TRBJ2-7; maybe TRBD1 (5 bases). TRBV5-7 is an ORF, with its function uncertain. The CDR3 spans 18 residues. The ends were cut back, 3 bases at V and 3 bases at J, with 25 bases in the middle. CDR3 nucleotide sequence: TGTGCCAGCAGCTCACCAAGGGGCGGACACCAACTGCGCTACGAGCAGTACGTC. This encodes CASSSPRGGHQLRYEQYV.

The CDR3 spells CASSPGTGSRNEQFF. The CDR3 DNA reads as TGTGCCAGCTCACCCGGGACAGGGAGTCGCAATGAGCAGTTCTTC. V usage is TRBV18 and J usage is TRBJ2-1, with 9 bases identical to TRBD1. Germline CDR1 is KGHSH and CDR2 is LQKENI. This CDR3 is 15 amino acids long. The V and J ends lost 3 bases and 6 bases, in that order; junction bases with no gene match: 6.

The chain employs TRBV9 and TRBJ1-6, with 7 bases fitting TRBD1. V dropped 3 bases and J dropped 10; count of bases not matched to a gene: 7. Germline CDR1 reads SGDLS; CDR2 reads YYNGEE. The CDR3 runs to 14 residues. The CDR3 region has the DNA TGTGCCAGCAGCGCAGACAGGGCGGGCTCACCCCTCCACTTT. It is translated as CASSADRAGSPLHF.

The chain combines TRBV7-2 with TRBJ2-5, with TRBD1 as a possible D gene (6 bases). The CDR3 loop spans 15 amino acids. CDR1 is SGHTA and CDR2 is FQGNSA in the germline V gene. The germline V and J ends were trimmed by 2 bases and 5 bases, with 15 bases remaining between them. The chain's CDR3 is CASSLSGAQVETQYF. The CDR3 DNA reads TGTGCCAGCAGCTTATCAGGGGCTCAAGTTGAGACCCAGTACTTC.

This rearrangement joins TRBV28 to TRBJ1-2; tentatively, D is TRBD1 (5 bases). The CDR3 has 14 residues. Germline V CDR1 and CDR2: MDHEN, SYDVKM. With 4 bases removed from V and 6 bases from J, the gap between germline ends came to 15 bases. Here the CDR3 reads CASSSGATVHGYTF. The CDR3 DNA reads as TGTGCCAGCAGTTCTGGGGCGACAGTGCATGGCTACACCTTC.

V and J are TRBV12-3 or TRBV12-4 and TRBJ1-3; D is unclear. CDR3 length: 13 residues. V was trimmed by 2 bases and J by 0 bases, leaving 2 bases between them. CDR3 sequence (DNA): TGTGCCAGCAGTTTATACTCTGGAAACACCATATATTTT. This codes for CASSLYSGNTIYF.

The chain is built from TRBV5-1 and TRBJ2-3, with 8 bases matching TRBD1. CDR3 size: 15 residues. Germline values: CDR1 SGHRS, CDR2 YFSETQ. Losses at the gene ends were 5 bases for V and 0 bases for J; bases not matched to a gene: 5. The CDR3: CASSRQGASTDTQYF. The CDR3 DNA reads as TGCGCCAGCAGTAGGCAGGGGGCTAGCACAGATACGCAGTATTTT.

This chain uses TRBV10-3 with TRBJ1-5, with D unclear. Germline V gene sequence: CDR1 ENHRY, CDR2 SYGVKD. Trimming shortened V by 2 bases and J by 5 bases, and 7 bases separated the two germline ends. This CDR3 has 13 amino acids. CDR3 amino acids: CAISETRDQPQHF. In DNA form, the CDR3 reads TGTGCCATCAGTGAGACCCGGGATCAGCCCCAGCATTTT.